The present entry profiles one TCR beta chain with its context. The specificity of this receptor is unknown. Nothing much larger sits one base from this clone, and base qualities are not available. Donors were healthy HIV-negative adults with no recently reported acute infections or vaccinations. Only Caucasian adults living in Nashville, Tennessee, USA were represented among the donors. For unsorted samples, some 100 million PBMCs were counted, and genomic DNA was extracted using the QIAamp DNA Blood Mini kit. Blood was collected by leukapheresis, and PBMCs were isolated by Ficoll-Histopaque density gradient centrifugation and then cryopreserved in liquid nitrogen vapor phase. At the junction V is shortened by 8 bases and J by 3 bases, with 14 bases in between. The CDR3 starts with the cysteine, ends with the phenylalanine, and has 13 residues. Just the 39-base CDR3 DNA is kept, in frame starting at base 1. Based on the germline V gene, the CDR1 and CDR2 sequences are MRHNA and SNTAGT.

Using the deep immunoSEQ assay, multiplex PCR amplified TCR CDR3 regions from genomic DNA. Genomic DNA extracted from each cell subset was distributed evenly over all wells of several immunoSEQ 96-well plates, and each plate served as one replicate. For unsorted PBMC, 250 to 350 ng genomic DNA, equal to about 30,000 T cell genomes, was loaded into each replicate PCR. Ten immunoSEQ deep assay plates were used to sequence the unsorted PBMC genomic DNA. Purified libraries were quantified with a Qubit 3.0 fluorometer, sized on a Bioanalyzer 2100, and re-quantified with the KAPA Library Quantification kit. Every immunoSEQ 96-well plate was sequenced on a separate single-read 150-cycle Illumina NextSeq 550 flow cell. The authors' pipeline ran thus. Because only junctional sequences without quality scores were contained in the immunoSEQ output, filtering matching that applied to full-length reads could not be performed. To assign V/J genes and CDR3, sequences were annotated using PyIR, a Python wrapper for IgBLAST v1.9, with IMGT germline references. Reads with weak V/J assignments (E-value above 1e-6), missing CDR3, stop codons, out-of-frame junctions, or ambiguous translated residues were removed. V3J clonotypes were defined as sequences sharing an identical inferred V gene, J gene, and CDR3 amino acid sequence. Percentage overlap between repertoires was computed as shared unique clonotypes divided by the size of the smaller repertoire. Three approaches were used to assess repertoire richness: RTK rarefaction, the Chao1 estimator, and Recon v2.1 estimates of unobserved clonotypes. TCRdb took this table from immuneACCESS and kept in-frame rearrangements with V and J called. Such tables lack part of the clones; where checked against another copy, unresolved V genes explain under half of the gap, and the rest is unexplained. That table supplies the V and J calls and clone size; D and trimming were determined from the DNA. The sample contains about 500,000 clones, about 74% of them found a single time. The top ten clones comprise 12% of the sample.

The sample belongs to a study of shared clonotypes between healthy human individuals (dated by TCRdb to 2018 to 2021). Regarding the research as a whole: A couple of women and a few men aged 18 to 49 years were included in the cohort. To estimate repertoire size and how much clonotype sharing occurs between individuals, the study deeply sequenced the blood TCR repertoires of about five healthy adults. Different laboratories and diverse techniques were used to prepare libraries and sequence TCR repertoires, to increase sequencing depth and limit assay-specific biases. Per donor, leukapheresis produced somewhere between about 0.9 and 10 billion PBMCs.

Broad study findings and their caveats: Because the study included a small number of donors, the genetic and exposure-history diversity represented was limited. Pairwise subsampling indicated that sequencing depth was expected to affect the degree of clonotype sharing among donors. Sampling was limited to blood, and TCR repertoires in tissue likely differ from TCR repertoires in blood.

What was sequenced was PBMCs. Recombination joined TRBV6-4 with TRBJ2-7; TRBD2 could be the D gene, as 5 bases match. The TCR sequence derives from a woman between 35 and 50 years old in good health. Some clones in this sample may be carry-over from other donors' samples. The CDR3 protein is CASARGSNYEQYF. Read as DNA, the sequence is TGTGCCAGCGCTCGAGGGAGCAACTACGAGCAGTACTTC.